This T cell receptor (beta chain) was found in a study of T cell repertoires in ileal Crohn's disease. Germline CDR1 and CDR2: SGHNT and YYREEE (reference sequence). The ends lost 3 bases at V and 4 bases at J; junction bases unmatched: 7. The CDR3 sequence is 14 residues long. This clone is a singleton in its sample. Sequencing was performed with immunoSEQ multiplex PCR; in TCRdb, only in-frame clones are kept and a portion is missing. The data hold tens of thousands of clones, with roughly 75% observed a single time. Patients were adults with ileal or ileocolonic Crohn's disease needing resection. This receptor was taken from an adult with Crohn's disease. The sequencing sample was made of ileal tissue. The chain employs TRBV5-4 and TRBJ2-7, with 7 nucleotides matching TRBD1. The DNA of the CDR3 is TGTGCCAGCAGCTCGGCTCCAGGGGGTTACGAGCAGTACTTC. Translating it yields CASSSAPGGYEQYF. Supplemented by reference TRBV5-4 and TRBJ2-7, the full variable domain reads ETGVTQSPTHLIKTRGQQVTLRCSSQSGHNTVSWYQQALGQGPQFIFQYYREEENGRGNFPPRFSGLQFPNYSSELNVNALELDDSALYLCASSSAPGGYEQYFGPGTRLTVT.